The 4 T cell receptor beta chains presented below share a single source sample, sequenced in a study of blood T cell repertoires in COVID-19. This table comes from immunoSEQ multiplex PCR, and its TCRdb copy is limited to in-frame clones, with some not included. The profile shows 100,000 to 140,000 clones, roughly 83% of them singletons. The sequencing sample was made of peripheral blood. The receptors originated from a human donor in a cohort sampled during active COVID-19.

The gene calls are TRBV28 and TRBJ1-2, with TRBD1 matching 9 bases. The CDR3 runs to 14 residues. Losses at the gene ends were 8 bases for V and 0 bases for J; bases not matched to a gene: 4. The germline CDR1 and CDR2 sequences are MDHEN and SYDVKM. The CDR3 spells CASRQGVANYGYTF. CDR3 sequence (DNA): TGTGCCAGCCGACAGGGGGTAGCTAACTATGGCTACACCTTC.

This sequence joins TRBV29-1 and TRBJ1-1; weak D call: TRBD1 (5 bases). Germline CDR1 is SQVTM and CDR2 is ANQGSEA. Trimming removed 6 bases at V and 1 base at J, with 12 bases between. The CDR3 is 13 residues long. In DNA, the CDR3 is TGCAGCGTGGGGGAGGCAGGGAACACTGAAGCTTTCTTT. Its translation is CSVGEAGNTEAFF.

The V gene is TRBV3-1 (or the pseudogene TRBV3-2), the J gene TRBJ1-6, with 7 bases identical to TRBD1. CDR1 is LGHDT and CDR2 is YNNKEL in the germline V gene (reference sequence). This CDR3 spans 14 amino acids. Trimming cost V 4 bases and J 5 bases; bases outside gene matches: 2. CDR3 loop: CASSLRGDNSPLHF. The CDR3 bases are TGTGCCAGCAGCCTCAGGGGGGATAATTCACCCCTCCACTTT.

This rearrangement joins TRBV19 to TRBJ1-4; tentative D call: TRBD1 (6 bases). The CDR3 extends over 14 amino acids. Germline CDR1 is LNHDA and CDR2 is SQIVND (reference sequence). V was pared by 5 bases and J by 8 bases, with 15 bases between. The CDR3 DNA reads TGTGCCAGTAGTTTCAACAGGGCCCAAGAAAAACTGTTTTTT. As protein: CASSFNRAQEKLFF.